This is a list of T cell receptor beta chains from one sample in a study of shared clonotypes between healthy human individuals. Profiling relied on immunoSEQ multiplex PCR, and the TCRdb table lists in-frame clones only, not all of them. Of 2 million to 2.5 million clones detected, 85% to 95% appear once; the ten largest clones hold 0.1% to 0.15%. What was sequenced was naive CD4+ T cells sorted from blood. These receptors all come from a man between 18 and 35 years old in good health. Each CDR3 is given with its conserved first and last residue. A D gene is named only where the DNA matches it firmly. Clone size, where shown, is once, few, many, or a class for clones that have expanded.

size,D,V,J,CDR3,DNA
NA,TRBD1,TRBV6-1,TRBJ2-7,CASSSPGQGSYEQYF,TGTGCCAGCAGTTCTCCGGGACAGGGCTCCTACGAGCAGTACTTC
NA,TRBD2,TRBV6-5,TRBJ2-1,CASRPAGGTGEQFF,TGTGCCAGCAGGCCCGCGGGGGGAACAGGTGAGCAGTTCTTC
NA,NA,TRBV11-2,TRBJ2-7,CASSSVTDRRPYEQYF,TGTGCCAGCAGCTCCGTTACCGACAGGCGCCCCTACGAGCAGTACTTC
NA,NA,TRBV21-1,TRBJ2-7,CASSKAIQQGTSGGAPCEQYF,TGTGCCAGCAGCAAAGCTATTCAACAAGGGACTAGCGGGGGGGCCCCATGCGAGCAGTACTTC
NA,TRBD2,TRBV30,TRBJ2-2,CACSGLANTGELFF,TGTGCCTGCTCGGGACTAGCGAACACCGGGGAGCTGTTTTTT
NA,TRBD2,TRBV13,TRBJ2-5,CASSLEGWRGGAQETQYF,TGTGCCAGCAGCTTAGAAGGGTGGCGGGGGGGCGCCCAAGAGACCCAGTACTTC
once,TRBD1,TRBV2,TRBJ1-2,CASSGTGSLGNYGYTF,TGTGCCAGCAGTGGGACAGGGAGTCTAGGGAACTATGGCTACACCTTC
NA,NA,TRBV2,TRBJ1-1,CASSVESLTGEAFF,TGTGCCAGCAGTGTGGAAAGCCTAACTGGTGAAGCTTTCTTT
NA,TRBD1,TRBV2,TRBJ2-7,CASRSGTGSFEQYF,TGTGCCAGCAGATCCGGGACAGGGTCGTTCGAGCAGTACTTC
NA,TRBD2,TRBV6-5,TRBJ2-5,CASSSVNSGRETQYF,TGTGCCAGCAGTTCTGTTAATAGCGGGAGAGAGACCCAGTACTTC
NA,NA,TRBV7-8,TRBJ1-6,CASSSGSPLHF,TGTGCCAGCTCGAGTGGTTCACCCCTCCACTTT
NA,NA,TRBV2,TRBJ1-2,CASIVTGVGYGYTF,TGTGCCAGCATTGTGACGGGGGTGGGCTATGGCTACACCTTC
NA,NA,TRBV30,TRBJ1-2,CAWSKVLDIGYTF,TGTGCCTGGAGTAAGGTCCTTGATATCGGCTACACCTTC
NA,NA,TRBV7-8,TRBJ1-4,CASSGVVGEKLFF,TGTGCCAGCAGCGGAGTGGTGGGGGAAAAACTGTTTTTT
NA,NA,TRBV11-2,TRBJ2-5,CASSFAETQYF,TGTGCCAGCAGCTTTGCGGAGACCCAGTACTTC
NA,TRBD1,TRBV6-1,TRBJ2-1,CASSEGGTGRPNEQFF,TGTGCCAGCAGTGAAGGGGGGACAGGGCGGCCCAATGAGCAGTTCTTC
NA,NA,TRBV2,TRBJ2-5,CASRGDARETQYF,TGTGCCAGCAGGGGGGACGCCAGAGAGACCCAGTACTTC
NA,TRBD2,TRBV7-2,TRBJ2-7,CASSSERESEQYF,TGTGCCAGCAGCTCCGAGCGGGAGTCCGAGCAGTACTTC
NA,TRBD1,TRBV7-2,TRBJ2-7,CASSSDRGRIYEQYF,TGTGCCAGCAGCTCGGACAGGGGGCGCATCTACGAGCAGTACTTC
NA,NA,TRBV7-9,TRBJ2-5,CASSLPILQETQYF,TGTGCCAGCAGCTTACCCATACTGCAAGAGACCCAGTACTTC
NA,TRBD2,TRBV4-3,TRBJ2-5,CASSLASGSGETQYF,TGCGCCAGCAGCCTGGCTAGCGGGAGCGGGGAGACCCAGTACTTC
once,NA,TRBV11-2,TRBJ1-1,CASSRKNGINTEAFF,TGTGCCAGCAGCCGAAAGAATGGGATAAACACTGAAGCTTTCTTT
NA,NA,TRBV7-2,TRBJ1-1,CASSLGSQETEAFF,TGTGCCAGCAGCTTAGGGTCCCAGGAGACTGAAGCTTTCTTT
NA,TRBD1,TRBV7-2,TRBJ2-7,CASRSGTVRYEQYF,TGTGCCAGCCGCTCGGGGACAGTTCGCTACGAGCAGTACTTC
NA,TRBD1,TRBV10-3,TRBJ1-1,CAIGDRVDAEAFF,TGTGCCATCGGGGACAGGGTGGATGCTGAAGCTTTCTTT
NA,NA,TRBV7-9,TRBJ2-1,CASSPEVRVNEQFF,TGTGCCAGCAGCCCGGAAGTACGGGTCAATGAGCAGTTCTTC
NA,NA,TRBV5-4,TRBJ2-5,CASTVRGAAQETQYF,TGTGCCAGTACCGTCAGAGGAGCCGCCCAAGAGACCCAGTACTTC
NA,TRBD1,TRBV4-1,TRBJ1-6,CASSQDPLTGGYNSPLHF,TGCGCCAGCAGCCAAGATCCGCTGACAGGGGGTTATAATTCACCCCTCCACTTT
once,TRBD1,TRBV5-4,TRBJ2-7,CASSQDRAYEQYF,TGTGCCAGCAGCCAAGACAGGGCCTACGAGCAGTACTTC
once,TRBD1,TRBV29-1,TRBJ1-3,CSVALAGTDSGNTIYF,TGCAGCGTTGCCTTGGCGGGGACAGACTCTGGAAACACCATATATTTT
NA,TRBD1,TRBV5-4,TRBJ2-5,CASSYTGAPETQYF,TGTGCCAGCAGCTACACAGGGGCCCCAGAGACCCAGTACTTC
NA,TRBD1,TRBV30,TRBJ1-1,CAWSVTGDKAFF,TGTGCCTGGAGTGTGACAGGGGACAAAGCTTTCTTT
NA,NA,TRBV7-9,TRBJ1-6,CASSLGGMANSPLHF,TGTGCCAGCAGCTTGGGTGGGATGGCCAATTCACCCCTCCACTTT
NA,NA,TRBV7-2,TRBJ2-5,CASSLGGTQEQYF,TGTGCCAGCAGCTTAGGAGGGACACAGGAGCAGTACTTC
NA,NA,TRBV7-9,TRBJ2-5,CASSLRKGLGETQYF,TGTGCCAGCAGCCTCAGGAAGGGACTTGGGGAGACCCAGTACTTC